These 20 T cell receptor beta chains share one sample of origin, sequenced in a study of blood T cell repertoires in COVID-19. Repertoires were generated with immunoSEQ multiplex PCR, while TCRdb's copy carries only in-frame clones and drops some. This table holds some 140,000 clones, about three quarters found once. The material sequenced was peripheral blood. The source is a man older than 75 with acute or convalescent COVID-19.

The chain carries TRBV3-1 (or the pseudogene TRBV3-2) and TRBJ2-2; D is perhaps TRBD1 (6 bases). The CDR3 length is 15 residues. The germline CDR1 and CDR2 sequences are LGHDT and YNNKEL (reference sequence). The ends were cut back, 0 bases at V and 6 bases at J, with 11 bases in the middle. CDR3 residues: CASSQDTGNAGELFF. The CDR3 bases are TGTGCCAGCAGCCAAGATACAGGGAATGCCGGGGAGCTGTTTTTT.

This chain connects TRBV30 to TRBJ2-2; possibly TRBD1 for D (6 bases). The CDR3 is made up of 14 amino acids. Trimming shortened V by 7 bases and J by 1 base, and 13 bases separated the two germline ends. In germline, CDR1 is GTSNPN, CDR2 SVGIG (reference sequence). The CDR3 sequence is CASPGDGNTGELFF. In DNA, the CDR3 is TGTGCCTCTCCAGGGGACGGGAACACCGGGGAGCTGTTTTTT.

The chain couples TRBV2 to TRBJ2-1; 12 bases are shared with TRBD2. Germline V gene data show CDR1 as SNHLY and CDR2 as FYNNEI. The CDR3 is made up of 16 amino acids. Losses at the gene ends were 9 bases for V and 0 bases for J; bases not matched to a gene: 6. In DNA, the CDR3 is TGTGCCAGTTGGACTAGCGGGACGTACTCCTACAATGAGCAGTTCTTC. Protein: CASWTSGTYSYNEQFF.

This chain uses TRBV30 with TRBJ1-5; 7 bases are shared with TRBD1. CDR1 is GTSNPN, CDR2 SVGIG, per germline (reference sequence). This CDR3 comprises 13 residues. Trimming cost V 2 bases and J 6 bases; bases outside gene matches: 4. The CDR3 DNA sequence: TGTGCCTGGAGTAGACAGGGTTCTCAGCCCCAGCATTTT. Translating it yields CAWSRQGSQPQHF.

This chain connects TRBV21-1 to TRBJ2-1; TRBD1, the D gene given by the table, was not confirmed from the DNA. TRBV21-1 is an annotated pseudogene. CDR3 length: 16 amino acids. CDR3 loop: CASSNERTGSYNEQFF. CDR3 in DNA: TGTGCCAGCAGCAATGAAAGGACAGGATCTTACAATGAGCAGTTCTTC.

The chain employs TRBV9 and TRBJ1-1; possibly TRBD1 for D (5 bases). CDR1 and CDR2 from the germline V gene are SGDLS and YYNGEE. The V and J ends lost 3 bases and 5 bases respectively, with 14 bases between them. The CDR3 contains 14 residues. The CDR3 here is CASSAPGFRTEAFF. In DNA, the CDR3 is TGTGCCAGCAGCGCCCCAGGGTTTAGGACTGAAGCTTTCTTT. Together with reference TRBV9 and TRBJ1-1, the CDR3 gives the full variable domain: DSGVTQTPKHLITATGQRVTLRCSPRSGDLSVYWYQQSLDQGLQFLIQYYNGEERAKGNILERFSAQQFPDLHSELNLSSLELGDSALYFCASSAPGFRTEAFFGQGTRLTVV.

A few counts support this clone. The chain recombines TRBV29-1 with TRBJ1-2; tentative D call: TRBD1 (6 bases). Germline CDR1 SQVTM, CDR2 ANQGSEA. The V end lost 3 bases, the J end lost 8 bases, and 19 bases lay between the germline ends. The CDR3 runs 14 residues. CDR3 sequence (DNA): TGCAGCGTTGATCCCGAGAGATACAGGGCGGGCTACACCTTC. This encodes CSVDPERYRAGYTF.

The CDR3 nucleotides are TGTGCCAGCAGTGCGTCCCATGGGCGGGGTTGGGGTGGCTACACCTTC. This sequence encodes CASSASHGRGWGGYTF. The chain links TRBV25-1 to TRBJ1-2; no reliable D call. V shed 4 bases and J shed 7 bases, with 22 bases lying between them. Germline V gene data show CDR1 as MGHDK and CDR2 as SYGVNS. The CDR3 sequence is 16 residues long.

V gene TRBV27 combines with J gene TRBJ2-3, with a tentative D call TRBD1 (6 bases). The CDR3 sequence is 15 residues long. Trimming cost V 8 bases and J 0 bases, with 15 bases left between them. Germline V CDR1 and CDR2: MNHEY, SMNVEV (reference sequence). CDR3 amino acids: CASDRRPTSTDTQYF. CDR3 sequence (DNA): TGTGCCAGCGACAGGCGACCTACTAGCACAGATACGCAGTATTTT.

The chain couples TRBV19 to TRBJ1-2, with 7 bases matching TRBD1. J was trimmed by 1 base and V by 9 bases; bases with no gene match: 8. The CDR3 has 14 amino acids. In germline, CDR1 is LNHDA, CDR2 SQIVND (reference sequence). The CDR3 nucleotides are TGTGCCAGCCGGGCGGGACAGAGTAACTATGGCTACACCTTC. The encoded protein is CASRAGQSNYGYTF.

The chain recombines TRBV18 with TRBJ2-1, with 7 bases that match TRBD2. Trimming took 1 base from V and 3 from J; bases not matched to a gene: 3. This CDR3 is built from 15 residues. The germline V gene has CDR1 KGHSH and CDR2 LQKENI. In DNA form, the CDR3 reads TGTGCCAGCTCACCACAGGGCGGGGGCTACAATGAGCAGTTCTTC. The encoded protein is CASSPQGGGYNEQFF.

The chain recombines TRBV2 with TRBJ1-2; 9 nucleotides align to TRBD1. Trimming at V came to 4 bases and at J to 8 bases, leaving 8 bases not matched to a gene. The CDR3 sequence is 14 residues long. Germline V gene lookup returns CDR1 SNHLY and CDR2 FYNNEI. In nucleotides, the CDR3 is TGTGCCAGCAGTGTGGACAGGGGAGTACGAGGCTACACCTTC. This sequence encodes CASSVDRGVRGYTF.

This clone was found once. The V call is TRBV24-1, the J call TRBJ2-2; 15 positions agree with TRBD2. J lost 0 bases, V lost 1 base, and 2 bases had no gene match. Germline V gene data show CDR1 as KGHDR and CDR2 as SFDVKD. This CDR3 is built from 19 residues. The CDR3 bases are TGTGCCACCAGTGATTTTGGGACTAGCGGGGGGACGAACACCGGGGAGCTGTTTTTT. It translates to CATSDFGTSGGTNTGELFF.

The chain is built from TRBV9 and TRBJ1-5; D uncertain. This CDR3 is 14 amino acids long. Looked up from germline, CDR1 is SGDLS and CDR2 is YYNGEE. Trimming pared 2 bases from V and 6 bases from J, leaving 12 bases between. The CDR3 bases are TGTGCCAGCAGCGTCGAAGGAAACAGTCAGCCCCAGCATTTT. This sequence encodes CASSVEGNSQPQHF.

V gene TRBV2 combines with J gene TRBJ2-1, with 7 nucleotides matching TRBD2. J lost 6 bases, V lost 7 bases, and 6 bases had no gene match. CDR1 is SNHLY and CDR2 is FYNNEI in the germline V gene. The CDR3 consists of 13 residues. The CDR3 DNA follows: TGTGCCAGCACCCCCAGGGAGGGCAATGAGCAGTTCTTC. It translates to CASTPREGNEQFF.

The V gene is TRBV28, the J gene TRBJ2-3, with TRBD2 matching over 8 bases. Germline loops: CDR1 MDHEN, CDR2 SYDVKM. J lost 4 bases, V lost 5 bases, and 8 bases had no gene match. CDR3 size: 15 residues. CDR3 sequence reads: CASSQSGGASDTQYF. The CDR3 nucleotides are TGTGCCAGCAGTCAGTCGGGGGGGGCCTCAGATACGCAGTATTTT.

The CDR3 is CASSISFSGNTIYF. DNA for the CDR3: TGTGCCAGTAGTATTTCGTTCTCTGGAAACACCATATATTTT. The chain employs TRBV19 and TRBJ1-3; no reliable D call. This CDR3 has 14 residues. Germline V gene lookup returns CDR1 LNHDA and CDR2 SQIVND (reference sequence). V was trimmed by 3 bases and J by 0 bases, leaving 6 bases between them.

This chain links TRBV5-1 with TRBJ1-2, with 7 nucleotides matching TRBD1. The CDR3 is 15 amino acids. Unmatched junction bases numbered 13, after V lost 3 bases and J lost 8 bases. Germline V CDR1 and CDR2: SGHRS, YFSETQ. CDR3 in DNA: TGCGCCAGCAGCTCTCGACAGGGAGGCTTTGGGGGCTACACCTTC. It specifies CASSSRQGGFGGYTF.

The chain is built from TRBV20-1 and TRBJ2-7; 9 bases align to TRBD1. Trimming took 3 bases from V and 2 from J; bases not matched to a gene: 2. The V gene's germline CDR1 is DFQATT and CDR2 SNEGSKA (reference sequence). The CDR3 is made up of 13 amino acids. The CDR3 region is CSASTGGAYEQYF. In DNA form, the CDR3 reads TGCAGTGCTAGTACAGGGGGCGCCTACGAGCAGTACTTC.

This chain links TRBV2 with TRBJ1-5; TRBD1 agrees at 9 bases. Per the germline V gene, CDR1 is SNHLY and CDR2 is FYNNEI. The V segment lost 6 bases and the J segment 2 bases; nucleotides outside the gene matches: 5. The CDR3 sequence is 15 residues long. CDR3 region: CASSDRTGGNQPQHF. DNA for the CDR3: TGTGCCAGCAGCGACCGGACAGGGGGCAATCAGCCCCAGCATTTT.